Sequencing of this TCR beta chain was carried out in a study of blood T cell repertoires in COVID-19. Original data processing: Estimated nucleated cell counts came from reference gene primer amplification. Only in-frame clones appear in the TCRdb table, and some are missing; sequencing was by immunoSEQ multiplex PCR. V, J and clone size derive from that table, while D and trimming were established from the DNA sequence. In the table there are around 120,000 clones, about 91% of which are singletons. CDR3 size: 16 residues. Germline CDR1 is SGHNT and CDR2 is YENEEA. Unmatched junction bases numbered 10, after V lost 3 bases and J lost 9 bases.

This receptor was obtained from a woman aged 50 to 60 with active or convalescent COVID-19. Sequenced sample: peripheral blood. V is TRBV11-3 and J is TRBJ2-1; 11 positions agree with TRBD2. The CDR3 reads CASSFGLLAGEGEQFF. The CDR3 DNA reads as TGTGCCAGCAGCTTTGGGCTACTAGCGGGAGAGGGTGAGCAGTTCTTC.